This T cell receptor (beta chain) came from a study of blood T cells in healthy people across ages. Researchers isolated at least 6 million PBMCs per sample. CDR3 size: 18 residues. J lost 3 bases, V lost 1 base, and 10 bases had no gene match. Study-wide findings and caveats: Age showed a roughly linear inverse relationship with TCR beta diversity per million T cells.

PCR was performed a second time for about 7 to 11 cycles using a sample-barcoded 5' primer and a J-beta primer mix. TCRdb redid the calling of the 5' RACE reads with MiXCR, one entry per CDR3 protein. The table includes about 780,000 distinct CDR3 sequences, around 25% detected once. This clonotype was seen a handful of times. Its antigen is currently unknown. This sample was also put to use in a study of T cells of mothers and their children. This second study notes: The people who donated were three healthy Caucasian mothers and their six children. The entire RNA extract went into cDNA synthesis at 1.5 ug per 15 ul.

The TCR sequence derives from a boy aged 5-17 years in good health. The chain recombines TRBV12-3 or TRBV12-4 with TRBJ2-1, with 9 bases lining up with TRBD2. Sequencing was carried out using blood. CDR3 loop: CASSLGPTSGLLYNEQFF. Here the CDR3 DNA reads TGTGCCAGCAGTTTAGGACCCACTAGCGGGCTACTCTACAATGAGCAGTTCTTC.